What follows are 5 T cell receptor beta chains derived from one specimen sequenced in a study of early T cells in non-severe SARS-CoV-2 infection. MiXCR was run by TCRdb on the 5' RACE reads, yielding one entry per CDR3 protein. The sample records some 98,000 distinct CDR3 sequences, roughly 9.6% being singletons. The specimen was whole blood. These receptors all stem from an adult who was a healthcare worker with PCR-confirmed SARS-CoV-2 infection or an uninfected control (not recorded which).

The V call is TRBV28, the J call TRBJ1-2; D ambiguous. Germline assignment: CDR1 MDHEN and CDR2 SYDVKM. V was shortened by 6 bases and J by 8 bases, with 16 bases between the two germline ends. This CDR3 is 13 amino acids long. In nucleotides, the CDR3 is TGTGCCAGCAGACCATACGGAGCCTTCGGCTACACCTTC. Translated, it gives CASRPYGAFGYTF.

This clonotype was seen ten or more times. The rearrangement uses TRBV6-5 and TRBJ2-3; 8 bases are a match to TRBD2. CDR1 MNHEY and CDR2 SVGAGI come from the germline V gene. The ends lost 7 bases at V and 5 bases at J; junction bases unmatched: 8. The CDR3 consists of 14 residues. CDR3 residues: CASTHGLAGDTQYF. The CDR3 coding sequence is TGTGCCAGCACCCACGGCCTAGCGGGAGATACGCAGTATTTT.

The gene calls are TRBV7-6 and TRBJ1-1; maybe TRBD1 (5 bases). There are 15 residues in the CDR3. Trimming stripped 5 bases from V and 1 base from J, with 14 bases between. Germline-derived CDR1 and CDR2 are SGHVS and FNYEAQ. In nucleotides, the CDR3 is TGTGCCAGCAGCCGACTCAGGGAAGCGAACACTGAAGCTTTCTTT. This gives the protein CASSRLREANTEAFF.

The chain couples TRBV19 to TRBJ2-6, with 11 nucleotides matching TRBD1. With 4 bases clipped from V and 1 base from J, the junction kept 3 bases outside the gene matches. The CDR3 spans 17 residues. Germline values: CDR1 LNHDA, CDR2 SQIVND (reference sequence). Here the CDR3 DNA reads TGTGCCAGTAGTAAGGGACAGGGGGAATCTGGGGCCAACGTCCTGACTTTC. Amino acid sequence: CASSKGQGESGANVLTF.

This clonotype was picked up many times. The CDR3 loop is CASTPGQGRTGELFF. CDR3 DNA sequence: TGTGCCAGCACTCCGGGACAGGGTCGTACCGGGGAGCTGTTTTTT. V usage is TRBV6-2 or TRBV6-3 and J usage is TRBJ2-2; 9 positions agree with TRBD1. This CDR3 contains 15 residues. Per the germline V gene, CDR1 is MNHEY and CDR2 is SVGEGT. V was pared by 7 bases and J by 5 bases, with 8 bases of the junction left unmatched.